The present T cell receptor beta chain was sequenced within a study of T cells in Graves' hyperthyroidism and ophthalmopathy. Points from the study as a whole: Expanded thyroid clonotypes (above 0.001) were mostly also found in blood. Model output signaled ophthalmopathy a median around 6.9 months ahead of onset.

This clonotype has at least ten counts. Its target is unknown. The CDR3 has 15 residues. V trimming: 3 bases; J trimming: 1 base; junction bases outside the gene matches: 1. The germline CDR1 and CDR2 sequences are MNHEY and SMNVEV (reference sequence). Any patient presenting with uncontrolled infection, other autoimmune disease, pregnancy or lactation was left out. RNA transcripts served as the template for amplifying TCR beta CDR3 regions. The HTBI primer set was used in a first-round RT-PCR of the TCR CDR3. TCRdb itself ran the multiplex PCR reads through MiXCR, one entry per CDR3 protein. The table shows 350,000 to 400,000 distinct CDR3 sequences, with around 14% occurring only once.

The TCR was taken from a young woman with Graves' hyperthyroidism. V is TRBV27 and J is TRBJ2-3, with 10 bases identical to TRBD2. Material for sequencing was blood. CDR3 bases: TGTGCCAGCAGTTTTGGGACTAGCGGCACAGATACGCAGTATTTT. Encoded protein: CASSFGTSGTDTQYF.